These 8 T cell receptor beta chains share one sample of origin, sequenced in a study of technical replicates of blood from a handful of donors. Assay: immunoSEQ multiplex PCR; the TCRdb copy retains only in-frame clones and omits some. The sample gives about 72,000 clones, roughly 92% of which show up once; roughly 0.33% is in the top ten. Sequencing was performed on T cells isolated from PBMCs. The receptors were gathered from a human donor in good health.

V usage is TRBV5-1 and J usage is TRBJ2-5, with TRBD1 matching 7 bases. This CDR3 region has 14 residues. V lost 3 bases, J lost 2 bases, and 4 bases stayed unmatched. The germline V gene encodes CDR1 SGHRS and CDR2 YFSETQ. CDR3 sequence (DNA): TGCGCCAGCAGCTACGGGACAGTGCAAGAGACCCAGTACTTC. Amino acids: CASSYGTVQETQYF.

V is TRBV6-1 and J is TRBJ2-7; TRBD1 agrees at 10 bases. Germline lookup yields CDR1 MNHNS and CDR2 SASEGT. The CDR3 totals 11 residues. Trimming removed 11 bases from V and 2 bases from J; junction bases left unmatched: 0. CDR3 DNA: TGTGCCGGACAGGGGGCCTACGAGCAGTACTTC. This gives the protein CAGQGAYEQYF.

The chain joins TRBV7-9 to TRBJ1-4; tentative D call: TRBD1 (5 bases). Trimming removed 6 bases from V and 0 bases from J, with 11 bases in between. Per germline, CDR1 SEHNR and CDR2 FQNEAQ (reference sequence). This CDR3 is built from 15 residues. The CDR3 spells CASRSGGATNEKLFF. The DNA for the CDR3 is TGTGCCAGCAGGTCCGGGGGTGCAACTAATGAAAAACTGTTTTTT. Based on the CDR3 plus reference TRBV7-9 and TRBJ1-4, the full variable domain is DTGVSQNPRHKITKRGQNVTFRCDPISEHNRLYWYRQTLGQGPEFLTYFQNEAQLEKSRLLSDRFSAERPKGSFSTLEIQRTEQGDSAMYLCASRSGGATNEKLFFGSGTQLSVL.

The rearrangement uses TRBV11-2 and TRBJ2-7; D call uncertain. Germline values: CDR1 SGHAT, CDR2 FQNNGV. The V end was cut by 1 base, the J end by 5 bases, with 12 bases between. The CDR3 sequence is 14 residues long. The CDR3 spells CASSLGVALDEQYF. CDR3 coding DNA: TGTGCCAGCAGCTTAGGGGTAGCTCTAGACGAGCAGTACTTC.

The chain has TRBV2 and TRBJ2-5, with a weak D call TRBD2 (6 bases). The CDR3 extends over 16 amino acids. V was pared by 2 bases and J by 1 base, with 14 bases between. Germline lookup yields CDR1 SNHLY and CDR2 FYNNEI. CDR3 in DNA: TGTGCCAGCAGTGAATCCCTGATGGGGGGCCAAGAGACCCAGTACTTC. This translates into CASSESLMGGQETQYF. The full variable domain, in which reference TRBV2 and TRBJ2-5 provide the parts outside the CDR3, is EPEVTQTPSHQVTQMGQEVILRCVPISNHLYFYWYRQILGQKVEFLVSFYNNEISEKSEIFDDQFSVERPDGSNFTLKIRSTKLEDSAMYFCASSESLMGGQETQYFGPGTRLLVL.

This clone was counted a single time. The J gene is TRBJ1-3, the V gene TRBV28; TRBD1 agrees at 7 bases. The V gene's germline CDR1 is MDHEN and CDR2 SYDVKM. J gave up 8 bases and V 8 bases, and 9 bases lay outside the gene matches. CDR3 size: 13 residues. As DNA, the CDR3 is TGTGCCAGCGAAGGGACAGTAGCTTACACCATATATTTT. It encodes CASEGTVAYTIYF.

The rearrangement joins TRBV11-2 to TRBJ2-7, with 8 bases fitting TRBD2. Germline V lookup: CDR1 SGHAT, CDR2 FQNNGV. V shed 5 bases and J 2 bases; nucleotides not matched to a gene: 2. This CDR3 spans 13 amino acids. The CDR3 DNA reads TGTGCCAGCAGCCCGGGACTAGCCTACGAGCAGTACTTC. Translating gives CASSPGLAYEQYF. The full variable domain, its missing parts supplied by reference TRBV11-2 and TRBJ2-7, is EAGVAQSPRYKIIEKRQSVAFWCNPISGHATLYWYQQILGQGPKLLIQFQNNGVVDDSQLPKDRFSAERLKGVDSTLKIQPAKLEDSAVYLCASSPGLAYEQYFGPGTRLTVT.

V usage is TRBV27 and J usage is TRBJ2-7; D perhaps matches TRBD2 (6 bases). V gave up 5 bases and J gave up 0 bases, with 20 bases separating them. This CDR3 comprises 17 residues. The germline V gene encodes CDR1 MNHEY and CDR2 SMNVEV (reference sequence). The CDR3 region is CASSPSSSVDLSYEQYF. DNA for the CDR3: TGTGCCAGCAGTCCGTCATCTAGCGTAGACCTCTCCTACGAGCAGTACTTC.